Only a few counts were recorded for the clone carrying this TCR beta chain. Its antigen is unidentified. A read error is possible here, since a much larger clone lies one base away. Uncontrolled infection, other autoimmune disease, pregnancy or lactation led to exclusion. In making diagnoses, clinical symptoms, serum thyroxine and TRAb, thyroid ultrasound and orbital computed tomography were all used. This record comes from a study of T cells in Graves' hyperthyroidism and ophthalmopathy. Overall study: Before treatment of any kind, peripheral blood was taken at initial diagnosis.

This CDR3 has 14 residues. Trimming removed 5 bases at V and 2 bases at J, with 13 bases between. TCR beta CDR3 regions were amplified from RNA transcripts. Primed by the HTBI set, a first-round RT-PCR was run on the TCR CDR3. TCRdb re-derived calls from the multiplex PCR reads in MiXCR, one entry per CDR3 protein. The sample lists 500,000 to 750,000 distinct CDR3 sequences; 14% were seen once. Study results and limitations: The model predicted ophthalmopathy a median roughly 6.5 months before onset.

The sequencing input was blood. The chain links TRBV12-3 or TRBV12-4 to TRBJ2-7; D is perhaps TRBD2 (5 bases). This clonotype was obtained from a woman under 30 with Graves' ophthalmopathy. The CDR3 region is CASSQIATAYEQYF. DNA for the CDR3: TGTGCCAGCAGTCAGATAGCGACCGCCTACGAGCAGTACTTC.